Following are 27 T cell receptor beta chains from one sample sequenced in a study of shared clonotypes between healthy human individuals. In the naive CD8 group, cells lacked CD45RO and were positively selected for CCR7, so terminally differentiated effector memory CD45RA+ cells were left out. Clones were sequenced by immunoSEQ multiplex PCR, and TCRdb holds only the in-frame ones, with some missing. The table has over 2 million clones, approximately 95% seen once. Source material: naive CD8+ T cells sorted from blood. The source of these receptors is a man aged 18 to 29 in good health.

The chain carries TRBV5-6 and TRBJ2-7, with D perhaps matching TRBD1 (6 bases). Germline CDR1 and CDR2: SGHDT and YYEEEE. Trimming stripped 0 bases from V and 5 bases from J, with 9 bases between. This CDR3 comprises 13 residues. The CDR3 here is CASSLGGRDEQYF. CDR3 bases: TGTGCCAGCAGCTTGGGGGGGCGTGACGAGCAGTACTTC. Combining the CDR3 with reference TRBV5-6 and TRBJ2-7 gives the whole variable domain DAGVTQSPTHLIKTRGQQVTLRCSPKSGHDTVSWYQQALGQGPQFIFQYYEEEERQRGNFPDRFSGHQFPNYSSELNVNALLLGDSALYLCASSLGGRDEQYFGPGTRLTVT.

The genes are TRBV6-1 and TRBJ1-3; D is unresolved. Between the trimmed V and J ends, which lost 6 bases and 7 bases, there was a span of 13 bases. The CDR3 extends over 13 amino acids. Looked up from germline, CDR1 is MNHNS and CDR2 is SASEGT. CDR3 loop: CASSETGWNTIYF. The CDR3 DNA is TGTGCCAGCAGCGAAACGGGGTGGAACACCATATATTTT.

CDR3 protein: CSVVGTVYNEQFF. The CDR3 DNA is TGCAGCGTTGTAGGGACGGTATACAATGAGCAGTTCTTC. This rearrangement joins TRBV29-1 to TRBJ2-1; D tentatively fits TRBD1 or TRBD2 (5 bases each). The CDR3 contains 13 residues. Trimming removed 4 bases at V and 4 bases at J, with 11 bases between. Per the germline V gene, CDR1 is SQVTM and CDR2 is ANQGSEA.

This chain joins TRBV4-1 and TRBJ1-4; weak D call: TRBD1 (5 bases). Trimming pared 2 bases from V and 8 bases from J, leaving 12 bases between. Germline V gene data show CDR1 as MGHRA and CDR2 as YSYEKL. The CDR3 length is 14 residues. This chain's CDR3 is CASSQQGGTEKLFF. For the CDR3, the DNA is TGCGCCAGCAGCCAACAGGGCGGTACCGAAAAACTGTTTTTT.

The V and J genes are TRBV13 and TRBJ2-7, with D possibly being TRBD2 (6 bases). CDR3 size: 15 residues. Trimming removed 5 bases from V and 0 bases from J, with 14 bases in between. Germline loops: CDR1 PRHDT, CDR2 FYEKMQ (reference sequence). This CDR3 reads CASSLIEGGSYEQYF. The CDR3 DNA reads as TGTGCCAGCAGCCTCATTGAGGGAGGCTCCTACGAGCAGTACTTC.

As regards this clone: Within the sample, other DNA sequences also encode this same CDR3. This sequence joins TRBV9 and TRBJ2-7; a possible D gene is TRBD2 (6 bases). Germline V CDR1 and CDR2: SGDLS, YYNGEE. CDR3 length: 14 residues. Trimming removed 0 bases at V and 7 bases at J, with 14 bases between. CDR3 sequence (DNA): TGTGCCAGCAGCGTAGGTGGGGGGACGCGAGAGCAGTACTTC. Its protein product is CASSVGGGTREQYF.

This sequence joins TRBV5-1 and TRBJ2-7; D possibly corresponds to TRBD1 (5 bases). Per the germline V gene, CDR1 is SGHRS and CDR2 is YFSETQ. The CDR3 is made up of 14 amino acids. V dropped 4 bases and J dropped 0 bases, with 11 bases sitting between them. CDR3: CASSLGVLSYEQYF. As DNA, the CDR3 is TGCGCCAGCAGCCTAGGGGTACTCTCCTACGAGCAGTACTTC.

The V and J genes are TRBV13 and TRBJ2-7; D not certain. Germline loops: CDR1 PRHDT, CDR2 FYEKMQ (reference sequence). With 0 bases removed from V and 2 bases from J, the gap between germline ends came to 8 bases. CDR3 length: 14 amino acids. The CDR3 DNA reads TGTGCCAGCAGCTTAGGGCTGAATCCCTACGAGCAGTACTTC. It codes for CASSLGLNPYEQYF.

This chain connects TRBV5-6 to TRBJ2-7; 9 bases match TRBD1. The trim removed 3 bases at V and 6 bases at J, leaving 7 bases unmatched. The CDR3 is made up of 14 amino acids. Germline V gene lookup returns CDR1 SGHDT and CDR2 YYEEEE. The DNA for the CDR3 is TGTGCCAGCAGCTCCGGGACAGGGTCGAGCGAGCAGTACTTC. Translated: CASSSGTGSSEQYF.

Remarks on this clone: Other DNA sequences from this sample encode an identical CDR3 as well. The V gene is TRBV28, the J gene TRBJ2-7, with D uncertain. Germline CDR1 MDHEN, CDR2 SYDVKM. Trimming took 1 base from V and 0 from J, leaving 7 bases between them. The CDR3 contains 14 residues. CDR3: CASSLSGGSYEQYF. In DNA form, the CDR3 reads TGTGCCAGCAGTTTATCGGGCGGCTCCTACGAGCAGTACTTC.

The CDR3 coding sequence is TGTGCCAGCAGCCCCCGAAGCGGGAGGGAGGGCGAGCAGTACTTC. This codes for CASSPRSGREGEQYF. The V and J genes are TRBV7-8 and TRBJ2-7; 10 positions match TRBD2. Germline V gene sequence: CDR1 SGHVS, CDR2 FQNEAQ. The CDR3 has 15 residues. Unmatched junction bases numbered 10, after V lost 5 bases and J lost 6 bases.

The chain carries TRBV7-9 and TRBJ2-6, with D uncertain. This CDR3 is built from 14 residues. Germline assignment: CDR1 SEHNR and CDR2 FQNEAQ (reference sequence). The ends were cut back, 0 bases at V and 2 bases at J, with 2 bases in the middle. CDR3 in DNA: TGTGCCAGCAGCTTAGCTACTGGGGCCAACGTCCTGACTTTC. Its translation: CASSLATGANVLTF.

The chain's CDR3 is CASTPGRGTQYF. CDR3 in DNA: TGTGCCAGCACCCCGGGGAGGGGTACGCAGTATTTT. The V gene is TRBV11-2, the J gene TRBJ2-3, with 7 bases identical to TRBD2. Per germline, CDR1 SGHAT and CDR2 FQNNGV. The trim removed 7 bases at V and 8 bases at J, leaving 6 bases unmatched. This CDR3 has 12 residues.

In regard to this clone: Other nucleotide sequences in the sample specify the same CDR3. The chain is built from TRBV13 and TRBJ2-7; no clear D gene. This CDR3 is built from 13 residues. CDR1 and CDR2 from the germline V gene are PRHDT and FYEKMQ (reference sequence). Trimming removed 0 bases at V and 4 bases at J, with 7 bases between. For the CDR3, the DNA is TGTGCCAGCAGCTTAGGCCGATCGTACGAGCAGTACTTC. The encoded protein is CASSLGRSYEQYF.

The rearrangement uses TRBV5-4 and TRBJ2-7, with 7 positions matching TRBD1. The ends lost 4 bases at V and 2 bases at J; junction bases unmatched: 6. The CDR3 contains 14 residues. Looked up from germline, CDR1 is SGHNT and CDR2 is YYREEE (reference sequence). Here the CDR3 DNA reads TGTGCCAGCAGCCCGGATGGGACAGCCTACGAGCAGTACTTC. Amino acid sequence: CASSPDGTAYEQYF.

This chain links TRBV7-8 with TRBJ2-7; D not certain. The CDR3 has 13 amino acids. The V gene's germline CDR1 is SGHVS and CDR2 FQNEAQ. V was shortened by 3 bases and J by 2 bases, with 8 bases between the two germline ends. The chain's CDR3 is CASSLSNAYEQYF. Written as DNA, the CDR3 is TGTGCCAGCAGCTTGAGTAACGCCTACGAGCAGTACTTC.

V is TRBV6-6 and J is TRBJ2-1; D call uncertain. This CDR3 is built from 12 residues. Per the germline V gene, CDR1 is MNHNY and CDR2 is SVGAGI (reference sequence). V lost 6 bases, J lost 5 bases, and 8 bases lay in between. Here the CDR3 reads CASSPDDNEQFF. The CDR3 DNA follows: TGTGCCAGCAGCCCAGACGACAATGAGCAGTTCTTC.

This sequence joins TRBV7-2 and TRBJ2-7, with no clear D. The V gene's germline CDR1 is SGHTA and CDR2 FQGNSA. There are 16 residues in the CDR3. The germline V and J ends were trimmed by 2 bases and 3 bases, with 17 bases remaining between them. For the CDR3, the DNA is TGTGCCAGCAGCTTACAAGGATCTTCGGCCTACTACGAGCAGTACTTC. It translates to CASSLQGSSAYYEQYF. Full variable domain (rest looked up from reference TRBV7-2 and TRBJ2-7): GAGVSQSPSNKVTEKGKDVELRCDPISGHTALYWYRQSLGQGLEFLIYFQGNSAPDKSGLPSDRFSAERTGGSVSTLTIQRTQQEDSAVYLCASSLQGSSAYYEQYFGPGTRLTVT.

About this clone: This sample also contains other DNA sequences that code for the same CDR3. The rearrangement joins TRBV28 to TRBJ2-7, with D perhaps TRBD1 (6 bases). The CDR3 contains 11 residues. In germline, CDR1 is MDHEN, CDR2 SYDVKM. Trimming took 6 bases from V and 5 from J, leaving 8 bases between them. CDR3 sequence (DNA): TGTGCCAGCAGGAGGGGGAACGAGCAGTACTTC. Translation: CASRRGNEQYF.

The chain has TRBV11-2 and TRBJ2-7; the D gene could be TRBD1 or TRBD2 (5 bases each). The CDR3 sequence is 13 residues long. Between the trimmed V and J ends, which lost 7 bases and 3 bases, there was a span of 13 bases. The germline V gene encodes CDR1 SGHAT and CDR2 FQNNGV. In nucleotides, the CDR3 is TGTGCCAGCACCTCGGGACGGTTCTACGAGCAGTACTTC. Amino acids: CASTSGRFYEQYF.

CDR3 nucleotides: TGCGCCAGCAGCCTCGACTACGAGCAGTACTTC. Translating it yields CASSLDYEQYF. The genes are TRBV4-3 and TRBJ2-7; D call uncertain. The CDR3 sequence is 11 residues long. The germline V and J ends were trimmed by 4 bases and 3 bases, with 4 bases remaining between them. Germline V lookup: CDR1 LGHNA, CDR2 YSLEER.

As to this clone: Other DNA sequences in this specimen translate into the identical CDR3. The chain is built from TRBV6-5 and TRBJ1-2, with D perhaps matching TRBD1 (5 bases). Trimming stripped 2 bases from V and 3 bases from J, with 7 bases between. CDR1 and CDR2 (germline): MNHEY, SVGAGI. CDR3 length: 13 amino acids. The CDR3 DNA reads TGTGCCAGCAGTTACGGGGGTGACTATGGCTACACCTTC. Translation gives CASSYGGDYGYTF.

This chain's CDR3 is CASSLGHFETQYF. CDR3 DNA: TGTGCCAGCAGCTTAGGGCATTTCGAGACCCAGTACTTC. The gene calls are TRBV13 and TRBJ2-5; unclear D gene. The CDR3 is 13 residues long. V was clipped by 0 bases and J by 5 bases, with 7 bases between them. From germline, CDR1 is PRHDT and CDR2 FYEKMQ (reference sequence).

The chain joins TRBV5-6 to TRBJ1-2; D possibly corresponds to TRBD1 (6 bases). The CDR3 is 12 residues long. The V and J ends lost 5 bases and 7 bases respectively, with 12 bases between them. Germline assignment: CDR1 SGHDT and CDR2 YYEEEE. This chain's CDR3 is CASRAGVSGYTF. In nucleotides, the CDR3 is TGTGCCAGCAGGGCAGGGGTATCTGGCTACACCTTC.

J is TRBJ1-4 and V is TRBV11-2; no clear D gene. The V end lost 3 bases, the J end lost 7 bases, and 12 bases lay between the germline ends. The germline CDR1 and CDR2 sequences are SGHAT and FQNNGV. The CDR3 extends over 14 amino acids. The CDR3 DNA follows: TGTGCCAGCAGCTTCCTCGATACATTTGAAAAACTGTTTTTT. Translated: CASSFLDTFEKLFF.

V is TRBV6-5 and J is TRBJ2-2, with TRBD1 matching 7 bases. The CDR3 loop spans 16 amino acids. Losses at the gene ends were 1 base for V and 4 bases for J; bases not matched to a gene: 6. The germline V gene has CDR1 MNHEY and CDR2 SVGAGI. This chain's CDR3 is CASSYYDRASTGELFF. In nucleotides, the CDR3 is TGTGCCAGCAGTTACTACGACAGGGCGAGCACCGGGGAGCTGTTTTTT.

The chain is built from TRBV9 and TRBJ2-3; weak D call: TRBD1 (6 bases). Between the trimmed V and J ends, which lost 0 bases and 6 bases, there was a span of 14 bases. CDR1 and CDR2 from the germline V gene are SGDLS and YYNGEE. The CDR3 totals 15 residues. The CDR3: CASSVGGTPIDTQYF. The CDR3, as DNA: TGTGCCAGCAGCGTAGGTGGGACACCCATCGATACGCAGTATTTT.